The entry below gives a single T cell receptor (beta chain) sequence along with its context. Its antigen is not identified. The protocol was immunoSEQ multiplex PCR, while the TCRdb copy is restricted to in-frame clones and leaves out a portion. The table records fewer than 400,000 clones, around 81% of them present only once. The data are from a study of Ad26.COV2.S vaccination and SARS-CoV-2 variants. V was clipped by 10 bases and J by 2 bases, with 14 bases between them. The CDR3 is made up of 13 amino acids. Germline CDR1 MNHEY, CDR2 SMNVEV (reference sequence). Study-wide results and caveats: TCR breadth and depth analyses may have underestimated total T cell responses. Vaccine recipients surpassed placebo recipients in spike-specific TCR breadth.

Stated treatment: about 20 received Ad26.COV2.S at low or high dose, single or two shots; 5 received placebo; per-sample allocation not given. Sampling was performed 63 days after the first vaccine or placebo injection. The donor's status was that of an adult aged 18-55 years in Boston. The vaccine delivered Wuhan-strain SARS-CoV-2 spike through an Ad26 vector. This receptor was identified in a person aged 18-65 years who received the Ad26.COV2.S COVID-19 vaccine or a placebo. This chain uses TRBV27 with TRBJ1-1; D is possibly TRBD1 (6 bases). The specimen comprised peripheral blood, sampled in a trial of Ad26.COV2.S vaccine versus placebo. As DNA, the CDR3 is TGTGCCAAAGGTACAGGGTACAACACTGAAGCTTTCTTT. Encoded protein: CAKGTGYNTEAFF.